This T cell receptor beta chain appears in the sequencing data of a study of beta chain features in type 1 diabetes. Study overall: What patients shared with healthy donors was a similar profile of age, gender and cell yields.

Via CD45RO/CCR7/CD25/CD127/CD95/CD27, cells of the CD4+ naive, central memory, regulatory and stem cell-like memory subsets were sorted. Purity exceeded 98% in all sorted populations. The whole isolated RNA underwent reverse transcription, so sequencing captured expressed TCRB transcripts. Sequencing was performed with immunoSEQ multiplex PCR; in TCRdb, only in-frame clones are kept and a portion is missing. The profile shows 300,000 to 350,000 clones, 9.3% of them singletons. Study outcomes and limitations: Across all four CD4+ subsets, people with type 1 diabetes showed modestly shorter TCRB CDR3s.

This CDR3 comprises 12 residues. With 7 bases removed from V and 9 bases from J, the gap between germline ends came to 16 bases. CDR1 is SQVTM and CDR2 is ANQGSEA in the germline V gene. With respect to this clone: The antigen is not known.

The chain has TRBV29-1 and TRBJ2-1; D gene ambiguous. This receptor was taken from a man aged 25-45 years with type 1 diabetes. The sample consisted of central memory CD4+ T cells from blood. The CDR3 nucleotides read TGCAGCGCCCAGGCCGGCTCTACTGAGCAGTTCTTC. This sequence encodes CSAQAGSTEQFF.